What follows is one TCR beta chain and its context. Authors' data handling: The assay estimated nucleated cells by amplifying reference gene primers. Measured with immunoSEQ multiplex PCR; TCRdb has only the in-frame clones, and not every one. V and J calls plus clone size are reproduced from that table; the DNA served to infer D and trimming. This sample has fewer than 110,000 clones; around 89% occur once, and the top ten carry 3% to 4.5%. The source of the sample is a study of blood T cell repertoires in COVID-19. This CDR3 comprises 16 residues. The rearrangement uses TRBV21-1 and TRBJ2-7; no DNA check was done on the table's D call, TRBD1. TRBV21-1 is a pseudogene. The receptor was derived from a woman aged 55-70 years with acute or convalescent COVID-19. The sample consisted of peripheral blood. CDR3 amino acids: CASSKERGQAPYEQYV. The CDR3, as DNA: TGTGCCAGCAGCAAAGAGAGGGGACAGGCCCCCTACGAGCAGTACGTC.